These 32 T cell receptor beta chains share one sample of origin, sequenced in a study of radiotherapy plus CTLA-4 blockade in lung cancer. The data were produced by immunoSEQ multiplex PCR, yet TCRdb's version contains in-frame clones alone and is incomplete. Found here are about 100,000 clones, about 83% of them singletons; the top ten hold roughly 0.85%. This material consisted of peripheral blood, taken from a patient treated with radiotherapy plus ipilimumab. Receptor source: a human donor with non-small cell lung cancer who had stable disease on radiotherapy plus ipilimumab.

For this clone: Other DNA sequences in the sample encode the same CDR3. The rearrangement uses TRBV6-1 and TRBJ2-5, with D maybe TRBD1 (5 bases). There are 13 residues in the CDR3. CDR1 and CDR2 (germline): MNHNS, SASEGT. V lost 4 bases and J lost 2, with 8 bases in between. Here the CDR3 DNA reads TGTGCCAGCAGTGGGGGCAGTCAAGAGACCCAGTACTTC. Its protein product is CASSGGSQETQYF.

CDR3 in DNA: TGTGCCAGCAGTATCAGACAGGGGGGAGCTGAAAAACTGTTTTTT. This encodes CASSIRQGGAEKLFF. V and J are TRBV28 and TRBJ1-4; 9 bases align to TRBD1. With 5 bases clipped from V and 7 bases from J, the junction kept 8 bases outside the gene matches. The length of the CDR3 is 15 residues. CDR1 MDHEN and CDR2 SYDVKM come from the germline V gene.

J is TRBJ2-6 and V is TRBV28; D is unclear. Trimming cost V 3 bases and J 0 bases, with 9 bases left between them. Germline-derived CDR1 and CDR2 are MDHEN and SYDVKM. The CDR3 length is 16 residues. The CDR3 loop reads CASSLMGGSGANVLTF. Written as DNA, the CDR3 is TGTGCCAGCAGTTTGATGGGCGGCTCTGGGGCCAACGTCCTGACTTTC.

In its sample, this clone was seen a few times. V usage is TRBV9 and J usage is TRBJ2-6, with 10 bases lining up with TRBD2. The CDR3 loop spans 22 amino acids. CDR1 is SGDLS and CDR2 is YYNGEE in the germline V gene. J lost 1 base, V lost 1 base, and 17 bases had no gene match. CDR3 sequence reads: CASSVNPHLSLAGASGANVLTF. For the CDR3, the DNA is TGTGCCAGCAGCGTAAACCCCCACCTCTCGCTAGCGGGAGCTTCTGGGGCCAACGTCCTGACTTTC.

The chain joins TRBV7-9 to TRBJ1-1, with unresolved D. This CDR3 region has 14 residues. CDR1 SEHNR and CDR2 FQNEAQ come from the germline V gene (reference sequence). V was clipped by 3 bases and J by 2 bases, with 10 bases between them. The CDR3: CASSLINLNTEAFF. CDR3 coding DNA: TGTGCCAGCAGCTTGATCAACCTAAACACTGAAGCTTTCTTT.

The chain joins TRBV6-1 to TRBJ1-1, with D possibly being TRBD1 (6 bases). The V and J ends lost 6 bases and 1 base respectively, with 15 bases between them. The CDR3 runs 15 residues. Looked up from germline, CDR1 is MNHNS and CDR2 is SASEGT. For the CDR3, the DNA is TGTGCCAGCAGGGCACAGGGTAGCGCGAACACTGAAGCTTTCTTT. This sequence encodes CASRAQGSANTEAFF.

CDR3 protein: CASSKPGDEKLFF. In DNA form, the CDR3 reads TGTGCCAGCAGCAAGCCGGGGGATGAAAAACTGTTTTTT. This chain uses TRBV7-8 with TRBJ1-4; TRBD1 is a possible D gene (5 bases). Trimming stripped 5 bases from V and 6 bases from J, with 10 bases between. Germline-derived CDR1 and CDR2 are SGHVS and FQNEAQ. There are 13 residues in the CDR3.

This clone was seen just once. The chain recombines TRBV15 with TRBJ2-5; 9 bases are shared with TRBD2. J was trimmed by 3 bases and V by 0 bases; bases with no gene match: 2. Per germline, CDR1 LNHNV and CDR2 YYDKDF (reference sequence). This CDR3 is 15 amino acids long. The CDR3 here is CATSRDPSGKETQYF. CDR3 bases: TGTGCCACCAGCAGAGATCCTAGCGGGAAAGAGACCCAGTACTTC.

The DNA for the CDR3 is TGTGCCAGTCGGGGCGGGTGGAGCTCCTACAATGAGCAGTTCTTC. It translates to CASRGGWSSYNEQFF. The J gene is TRBJ2-1, the V gene TRBV19; D tentatively fits TRBD1 or TRBD2 (5 bases each). Trimming stripped 8 bases from V and 0 bases from J, with 14 bases between. The germline V gene has CDR1 LNHDA and CDR2 SQIVND (reference sequence). CDR3 size: 15 residues.

The rearrangement uses TRBV6-6 and TRBJ1-2; 7 bases line up with TRBD1. The V segment lost 5 bases and the J segment 2 bases; nucleotides outside the gene matches: 8. The CDR3 covers 15 residues. CDR1 MNHNY and CDR2 SVGAGI come from the germline V gene (reference sequence). The CDR3 DNA reads TGTGCCAGCAGTAAACCGGGACAGCAAAACTATGGCTACACCTTC. Its protein product is CASSKPGQQNYGYTF.

V and J are TRBV9 and TRBJ2-5, with no clear D. Germline V gene lookup returns CDR1 SGDLS and CDR2 YYNGEE. Trimming pared 3 bases from V and 2 bases from J, leaving 8 bases between. This CDR3 contains 13 residues. CDR3 protein: CASSELLQETQYF. CDR3 DNA sequence: TGTGCCAGCAGCGAGCTCCTACAAGAGACCCAGTACTTC.

The genes are TRBV28 and TRBJ1-5; 7 nucleotides align to TRBD1. The CDR3 has 15 amino acids. CDR1 is MDHEN, CDR2 SYDVKM, per germline. With V trimmed by 5 bases and J by 5 bases, 9 bases remained unmatched. The CDR3 loop is CASSRPGQYDQPQHF. CDR3 in DNA: TGTGCCAGCAGTAGGCCGGGACAGTATGATCAGCCCCAGCATTTT.

The chain uses TRBV11-2 and TRBJ1-2, with TRBD1 as a possible D gene (6 bases). The CDR3 length is 16 residues. V lost 0 bases to trimming and J lost 2 bases, with 13 bases between them. Germline V gene lookup returns CDR1 SGHAT and CDR2 FQNNGV. This chain's CDR3 is CASSLDPRGLNYGYTF. The CDR3 region has the DNA TGTGCCAGCAGCTTAGATCCCAGGGGACTCAACTATGGCTACACCTTC.

The V call is TRBV5-4, the J call TRBJ2-5; D is undetermined. The CDR3 contains 15 residues. V dropped 3 bases and J dropped 5 bases, with 17 bases sitting between them. Germline CDR1 and CDR2: SGHNT and YYREEE (reference sequence). The CDR3 loop reads CASSSARSKRETQYF. CDR3 nucleotide sequence: TGTGCCAGCAGCTCGGCGCGGTCGAAGAGGGAGACCCAGTACTTC.

V gene TRBV5-5 combines with J gene TRBJ2-7; 8 bases fit TRBD1. Germline CDR1 reads SGHKS; CDR2 reads YYEKEE (reference sequence). The CDR3 covers 15 residues. Germline trimming cut 4 bases from V and 0 bases from J; bases unmatched to any gene: 6. CDR3 nucleotide sequence: TGTGCCAGCAGCCGGACAGGGTTGGGCTCCTACGAGCAGTACTTC. It yields the protein CASSRTGLGSYEQYF.

The chain uses TRBV9 and TRBJ1-4; 9 bases align to TRBD1. The CDR3 totals 16 residues. Germline CDR1 SGDLS, CDR2 YYNGEE. V shed 2 bases and J 5 bases; nucleotides not matched to a gene: 7. CDR3 amino acids: CASSVAAGTGNEKLFF. The DNA of the CDR3 is TGTGCCAGCAGCGTCGCCGCCGGGACAGGGAATGAAAAACTGTTTTTT.

The V gene is TRBV18, the J gene TRBJ2-3; D ambiguous. Germline V gives CDR1 KGHSH, CDR2 LQKENI. Trimming stripped 5 bases from V and 2 bases from J, with 11 bases between. The CDR3 length is 14 residues. In nucleotides, the CDR3 is TGTGCCAGCTCAACTTACCGGGCCACAGATACGCAGTATTTT. Translated, it gives CASSTYRATDTQYF. The full variable domain, completed using reference TRBV18 and TRBJ2-3, is NAGVMQNPRHLVRRRGQEARLRCSPMKGHSHVYWYRQLPEEGLKFMVYLQKENIIDESGMPKERFSAEFPKEGPSILRIQQVVRGDSAAYFCASSTYRATDTQYFGPGTRLTVL.

Remarks on this clone: The sample has other DNA sequences that encode this CDR3 too. This chain's CDR3 is CASSADRQGRGNGYTF. Written as DNA, the CDR3 is TGTGCCAGCAGTGCAGATCGACAGGGTCGCGGGAATGGCTACACCTTC. The chain combines TRBV2 with TRBJ1-2; the match to TRBD1 covers 7 bases. The junction had 14 bases not matched to a gene; V was cut back by 4 bases and J by 6 bases. CDR1 and CDR2 from the germline V gene are SNHLY and FYNNEI. The CDR3 length is 16 residues.

The chain employs TRBV10-2 and TRBJ2-5; 8 bases are a match to TRBD2. The germline CDR1 and CDR2 sequences are WSHSY and SAAADI. V shed 6 bases, J shed 5 bases, and the junction held 5 bases outside the gene matches. CDR3 length: 13 residues. This chain's CDR3 is CASSTGTRETQYF. CDR3 nucleotides: TGCGCCAGCAGCACCGGGACTAGGGAGACCCAGTACTTC.

This clone was recorded only once. The chain combines TRBV30 with TRBJ2-7; TRBD2 matches 7 bases. The CDR3 runs to 12 residues. V lost 4 bases, J lost 4 bases, and 4 bases stayed unmatched. Looked up from germline, CDR1 is GTSNPN and CDR2 is SVGIG (reference sequence). The CDR3 DNA reads as TGTGCCTGGACTAGCGGATTATACGAGCAGTACTTC. Amino acid sequence: CAWTSGLYEQYF.

The chain employs TRBV7-6 and TRBJ2-7, with D possibly matching TRBD2 (5 bases). Trimming pared 4 bases from V and 3 bases from J, leaving 13 bases between. Per the germline V gene, CDR1 is SGHVS and CDR2 is FNYEAQ. The CDR3 is 14 residues long. The CDR3 nucleotides are TGTGCCAGCAGCTCGAGCGGAACAATCTACGAGCAGTACTTC. This codes for CASSSSGTIYEQYF. Supplemented by reference TRBV7-6 and TRBJ2-7, the full variable domain reads GAGVSQSPRYKVTKRGQDVALRCDPISGHVSLYWYRQALGQGPEFLTYFNYEAQQDKSGLPNDRFSAERPEGSISTLTIQRTEQRDSAMYRCASSSSGTIYEQYFGPGTRLTVT.

V gene TRBV29-1 combines with J gene TRBJ1-4; TRBD1 agrees at 9 bases. V dropped 5 bases and J dropped 8; count of bases not matched to a gene: 6. The CDR3 has 13 amino acids. Germline loops: CDR1 SQVTM, CDR2 ANQGSEA. The DNA for the CDR3 is TGCAGCGTTCAACAGGGGGCAGGGGAAAAACTGTTTTTT. Translating it yields CSVQQGAGEKLFF.

This clone was observed a handful of times. The chain links TRBV7-9 to TRBJ1-2; no firm D call. The CDR3 totals 13 residues. In germline, CDR1 is SEHNR, CDR2 FQNEAQ (reference sequence). Deletions cut 2 bases from V and 4 bases from J, with 8 bases between. The CDR3 DNA follows: TGTGCCAGCAGCTTACACGATATCTATGGCTACACCTTC. Its protein product is CASSLHDIYGYTF.

This clone was picked up one time. The gene calls are TRBV5-5 and TRBJ1-2; 9 bases align to TRBD1. CDR1 is SGHKS, CDR2 YYEKEE, per germline (reference sequence). V dropped 4 bases and J dropped 6; count of bases not matched to a gene: 7. The length of the CDR3 is 14 residues. The CDR3 region is CASSLRTGEDGYTF. Here the CDR3 DNA reads TGTGCCAGCAGCCTTCGGACAGGGGAAGATGGCTACACCTTC.

This chain connects TRBV6-5 to TRBJ1-1; 9 nucleotides line up with TRBD1. The CDR3 has 16 amino acids. Looked up from germline, CDR1 is MNHEY and CDR2 is SVGAGI. J gave up 5 bases and V 0 bases, and 7 bases lay outside the gene matches. CDR3 residues: CASSYSGGTGRTEAFF. The CDR3 DNA reads TGTGCCAGCAGTTACTCCGGCGGGACAGGGCGGACTGAAGCTTTCTTT.

This clone has just a few counts. The chain employs TRBV7-6 and TRBJ1-2, with 7 bases identical to TRBD1. The ends lost 4 bases at V and 7 bases at J; junction bases unmatched: 9. The germline gives CDR1 SGHVS, CDR2 FNYEAQ. The CDR3 runs to 14 residues. CDR3 in amino acids: CASSSLEQGFGYTF. Written as DNA, the CDR3 is TGTGCCAGCAGCTCGCTTGAACAGGGGTTTGGCTACACCTTC.

CDR3 nucleotides: TGTGCCAGCAGCCCCGGCGTGGGGGATACGCAGTATTTT. Translating it yields CASSPGVGDTQYF. The V and J genes are TRBV21-1 and TRBJ2-3. TRBV21-1 counts as a pseudogene. The CDR3 sequence is 13 residues long.

The chain links TRBV28 to TRBJ1-2; TRBD1 matches 7 bases. This CDR3 has 15 amino acids. Germline trimming cut 7 bases from V and 4 bases from J; bases unmatched to any gene: 12. Germline assignment: CDR1 MDHEN and CDR2 SYDVKM. This CDR3 is CASIIGQGDSYGYTF. For the CDR3, the DNA is TGTGCCAGCATCATAGGGCAGGGGGATAGCTATGGCTACACCTTC.

V gene TRBV2 combines with J gene TRBJ1-5; the match to TRBD1 covers 11 bases. This CDR3 has 15 amino acids. Germline CDR1 SNHLY, CDR2 FYNNEI. J gave up 4 bases and V 6 bases, and 5 bases lay outside the gene matches. CDR3 in DNA: TGTGCCAGCAGAGCCGGGACAGGGGGTAATCAGCCCCAGCATTTT. Amino acids: CASRAGTGGNQPQHF.

This chain uses TRBV6-6 with TRBJ2-1, with D tentatively TRBD2 (5 bases). Germline loops: CDR1 MNHNY, CDR2 SVGAGI (reference sequence). This CDR3 comprises 13 residues. The V and J ends lost 5 bases and 5 bases respectively, with 10 bases between them. The CDR3 bases are TGTGCCAGCAGTAACCGGGATAACAATGAGCAGTTCTTC. It encodes CASSNRDNNEQFF.

The chain couples TRBV11-3 to TRBJ2-7; tentative D call: TRBD1 (6 bases). Germline CDR1 is SGHNT and CDR2 is YENEEA. Trimming shortened V by 1 base and J by 4 bases, and 14 bases separated the two germline ends. CDR3 length: 15 residues. The CDR3, as DNA: TGTGCCAGCAGCTTAGTCACAGGGCCAGGGTACGAGCAGTACTTC. Protein: CASSLVTGPGYEQYF.

This clone was observed a single time. V is TRBV9 and J is TRBJ1-4; D may be TRBD1 (6 bases). Per germline, CDR1 SGDLS and CDR2 YYNGEE. Trimming removed 0 bases from V and 4 bases from J, with 13 bases in between. This CDR3 region has 16 residues. CDR3 sequence reads: CASSVGGGLYNEKLFF. The CDR3 DNA follows: TGTGCCAGCAGCGTAGGAGGGGGTCTGTATAATGAAAAACTGTTTTTT.